This entry concerns a single T cell receptor beta chain. Clones were sequenced by immunoSEQ multiplex PCR, and TCRdb holds only the in-frame ones, with some missing. The table has more than 200,000 clones, approximately 86% seen once. The germline V gene encodes CDR1 LGHNT and CDR2 FRNRAP. This CDR3 has 21 amino acids. The junction had 22 bases not matched to a gene; V was cut back by 2 bases and J by 0 bases. This sample is drawn from a study of blood T cell repertoires in COVID-19. The source is a woman between 50 and 59 years old who had recovered from COVID-19. The sequencing sample was made of PBMCs or T cells enriched from blood (not recorded which). V and J are TRBV12-5 and TRBJ2-7, with 7 bases fitting TRBD2. The CDR3 sequence: CASGLLPPKSGTPINSYEQYF. The CDR3 DNA is TGTGCTAGTGGTTTGCTTCCCCCGAAAAGCGGGACTCCTATTAACTCCTACGAGCAGTACTTC.